This passage covers 9 T cell receptor beta chains from one sample sequenced in a study of T cell responses to AZD1222 COVID-19 vaccine. TCRdb's table, derived via immunoSEQ multiplex PCR, lists solely in-frame clones and lacks some. Found here are over 70,000 clones, about 85% of them singletons; the top ten hold around 20%. The sequences come from peripheral blood, collected on day 0 of AZD1222 vaccination. All receptors derive from an adult in good health.

V usage is TRBV5-6 and J usage is TRBJ2-2, with D unclear. This CDR3 contains 16 residues. V was cut by 1 base and J by 4 bases, with 14 bases left in between. Germline CDR1 is SGHDT and CDR2 is YYEEEE. In nucleotides, the CDR3 is TGTGCCAGCAGCTTGTACACCATTTCCTTCACCGGGGAGCTGTTTTTT. Protein product: CASSLYTISFTGELFF. Supplemented by reference TRBV5-6 and TRBJ2-2, the full variable domain reads DAGVTQSPTHLIKTRGQQVTLRCSPKSGHDTVSWYQQALGQGPQFIFQYYEEEERQRGNFPDRFSGHQFPNYSSELNVNALLLGDSALYLCASSLYTISFTGELFFGEGSRLTVL.

The rearrangement joins TRBV7-9 to TRBJ1-2; perhaps TRBD1 as D (5 bases). Looked up from germline, CDR1 is SEHNR and CDR2 is FQNEAQ (reference sequence). Trimming shortened V by 4 bases and J by 10 bases, and 13 bases separated the two germline ends. CDR3 size: 12 residues. CDR3 in DNA: TGTGCCAGCAGCTACGGGGGGGATATCTACACCTTC. This codes for CASSYGGDIYTF.

This clone came up once. The chain is built from TRBV18 and TRBJ1-1; 9 bases line up with TRBD1. Germline CDR1 KGHSH, CDR2 LQKENI. The CDR3 consists of 16 residues. The ends lost 8 bases at V and 1 base at J; junction bases unmatched: 11. The CDR3 spells CASKAGTGLRNTEAFF. The DNA for the CDR3 is TGTGCCAGCAAAGCCGGGACAGGGCTCAGGAACACTGAAGCTTTCTTT.

This chain joins TRBV10-1 and TRBJ2-7; D is tentatively TRBD1 or TRBD2 (5 bases each). The CDR3 consists of 14 residues. CDR1 and CDR2 from the germline V gene are WNHNN and SYGVQD (reference sequence). V lost 0 bases, J lost 6 bases, and 12 bases lay in between. This CDR3 is CASSESRGPSEQYF. CDR3 sequence (DNA): TGCGCCAGCAGTGAGTCGAGGGGACCCTCCGAGCAGTACTTC.

V and J are TRBV11-3 and TRBJ1-2; D unresolved. This CDR3 is 15 amino acids long. V shed 5 bases and J shed 4 bases, with 17 bases lying between them. Germline lookup yields CDR1 SGHNT and CDR2 YENEEA. CDR3 nucleotide sequence: TGTGCCAGCAGCCCCCGGACGAGCGTCGGCTATGGCTACACCTTC. Its protein product is CASSPRTSVGYGYTF.

The gene calls are TRBV30 and TRBJ1-2; D possibly corresponds to TRBD1 (5 bases). The CDR3 sequence is 10 residues long. CDR1 GTSNPN and CDR2 SVGIG come from the germline V gene (reference sequence). The V end was cut by 5 bases, the J end by 7 bases, with 8 bases between. CDR3 protein: CAWGHAGYTF. The CDR3 nucleotides read TGTGCCTGGGGACACGCTGGCTACACCTTC.

The CDR3 sequence is CAVGPRCRGGYTF. In nucleotides, the CDR3 is TGTGCCGTTGGACCCCGGTGCCGCGGTGGCTACACCTTC. This sequence joins TRBV21-1 and TRBJ1-2. TRBV21-1 is assigned pseudogene status. The CDR3 totals 13 residues.

The V gene is TRBV6-5, the J gene TRBJ1-6, with unresolved D. Germline V gene lookup returns CDR1 MNHEY and CDR2 SVGAGI. V was trimmed by 2 bases and J by 6 bases, leaving 8 bases between them. CDR3 length equals 14 residues. The CDR3 sequence: CASSYRRINSPLHF. The CDR3 coding sequence is TGTGCCAGCAGTTACAGGAGGATTAATTCACCCCTCCACTTT.

The V and J genes are TRBV2 and TRBJ1-1; no clear D gene. Germline V CDR1 and CDR2: SNHLY, FYNNEI. CDR3 size: 13 residues. V lost 6 bases and J lost 1, with 9 bases in between. Here the CDR3 reads CASRAGPNTEAFF. CDR3 sequence (DNA): TGTGCCAGCAGGGCCGGGCCGAACACTGAAGCTTTCTTT.